The clone carrying this T cell receptor beta chain was counted only a few times. Its antigen is unidentified. CDR1 is KGHDR and CDR2 is SFDVKD in the germline V gene. Unmatched junction bases numbered 4, after V lost 3 bases and J lost 5 bases. The CDR3 runs 15 residues. Healthy Caucasians supplied all donations. TCRdb re-called the 5' RACE reads with MiXCR, one entry per CDR3 protein. Found here are about 530,000 distinct CDR3 sequences, approximately 20% of them singletons; the top ten hold approximately 0.52%. This sample was included in a study of identical twins. Study conclusions and caveats: Sequences that were out-of-frame, alpha and twin-shared displayed an excess of low generation probability. Models underestimated out-of-frame TCR alpha sharing in monozygotic twins. In cord blood, abundant beta clonotypes had fewer insertions; memory showed no trend.

These data were also reused for a study on yellow fever vaccine responses in identical twins.

Sequencing input: CD4+ T cells sorted from blood. The chain joins TRBV24-1 to TRBJ2-1; TRBD2 aligns across 9 bases. This clonotype was obtained from a woman between 18 and 30 years old in good health. CDR3 coding DNA: TGTGCCACCAGTGATAGGGGACTAGCCAACAATGAGCAGTTCTTC. Translating it yields CATSDRGLANNEQFF.